This TCR beta chain originates from a study of radiotherapy plus CTLA-4 blockade in lung cancer. Study summary: Disease control reached approximately 30%, with objective responses in over 15%. Study-wide results and limits: Some TCR clones had been derived from tumors. These clones expanded in peripheral blood after radiotherapy plus ipilimumab.

It was focal radiation plus CTLA-4 blockade with ipilimumab that patients with chemo-refractory metastatic non-small-cell lung cancer received. With regard to this clone: What it recognizes is unknown.

The data were produced by immunoSEQ multiplex PCR, yet TCRdb's version contains in-frame clones alone and is incomplete. This table holds about 45,000 clones, 50% to 70% found once. The material was peripheral blood, obtained from a patient treated with radiotherapy plus ipilimumab. The receptor was derived from a human donor with non-small cell lung cancer who had a partial response to radiotherapy plus ipilimumab.

The CDR3 bases are TGTGCCAGCTCCTCTGCCGCAGGGGGAGAGACCCAGTACTTC. Translated, it gives CASSSAAGGETQYF. V usage is TRBV18 and J usage is TRBJ2-5; 7 bases agree with TRBD1. Germline V gives CDR1 KGHSH, CDR2 LQKENI. The CDR3 runs to 14 residues. V dropped 6 bases and J dropped 4; count of bases not matched to a gene: 8.